Here is one T cell receptor beta chain with its context. The antigen is unknown. By quantitative 5'-RACE with molecular barcodes, the TCR beta libraries were made. Using its own MiXCR run on the 5' RACE reads, TCRdb lists one record per CDR3 protein. The sample carries roughly 180,000 distinct CDR3 sequences, around 13% recorded once. V was shortened by 5 bases and J by 1 base, with 10 bases between the two germline ends. This CDR3 is 14 amino acids long. Per germline, CDR1 MNHEY and CDR2 SMNVEV (reference sequence). The source of the sample is a study of CD8 T cells in ankylosing spondylitis. Study observations and caveats: It was reported that disease-linked clones were significantly enriched in matched ankylosing spondylitis synovial fluid. A subset of motif variants has previously been described in the synovial fluid and blood of reactive arthritis. What seemed typical of ankylosing spondylitis blood was a TCR beta motif built from about eight highly homologous variants.

The rearrangement uses TRBV27 and TRBJ2-3; D not certain. This TCR was recovered from a male donor with ankylosing spondylitis or in good health (not recorded which). What was sequenced was blood, either unsorted or a sorted T cell fraction (not recorded which). This chain's CDR3 is CASSPLDGTDTQYF. CDR3 sequence (DNA): TGTGCCAGCAGTCCCCTTGACGGCACAGATACGCAGTATTTT.